This T cell receptor beta chain was observed in a study of cytomegalovirus exposure and HLA in healthy donors (TCRdb year 2017). Broadly, across the study: An earlier analysis of more than 550 of the donors reported about 260 Gb of sequence data and around 120 million unique TCR beta sequences obtained from approximately 180 million T cells. An early release that covered fewer than 800 HLA-typed donors contained around 330 gigabases of sequencing data and around 80 million unique TCR sequences. Of the 350 to 400 genotyped donors, 81% fell in the genetic ancestry cluster associated with self-reported Caucasian donors. The study aimed to test whether signatures of past pathogen exposure could be identified by cataloging public T cell receptors. The T cell repertoires of 666 subjects were profiled by immunosequencing and related to cytomegalovirus serostatus. Besides the first cohort of 666 subjects, a separate validation cohort made up of around 120 different subjects was used. The study combined high-throughput TCR immunosequencing, statistical association of individual TCRs with disease status, and machine learning to predict cytomegalovirus infection status. A later analysis re-analyzed previously published TCR beta repertoires from roughly 690 donors and added high-resolution HLA genotyping to study TCR occurrence patterns. In the later analysis, no new phenotypic data were used to find candidate immune exposures; instead, reliance was placed on TCR beta sequences and their occurrence across donors. To decide whether each TCR beta V gene segment behaved as functional or pseudogenic, an earlier analysis of over 500 of the donors relied on high-throughput TCR beta sequencing. Donor age, sex, ethnicity and CMV serostatus were collected together with the repertoire data. Genome-wide SNP genotypes for about 55% of the roughly 670 donors were used in a later genetic analysis, which treated that subset as a discovery cohort. All discovery cohort repertoires had been generated using a single sequencing platform. Both class I and class II loci were covered by HLA typing, at four-digit resolution. The number of typed donors differed by locus: roughly 629-640 for A, B, C, DRB1 and DQB1; approximately 520 for DQA1; fewer than 610 for DPA1; and around 450 for DPB1. Because of strong linkage in the cohort, five DR-DQ haplotypes were treated as single units for association and clustering. Across roughly 420 genotyped donors of the cohort, an average of roughly 250,000 unique TCR beta nucleotide sequences per donor were sequenced, and roughly 18% of those sequences were non-productive.

Receptors were amplified or captured by the immunoSEQ multiplex PCR assay. A mixture of 60 forward primers for TCR Vbeta segments and 13 reverse primers for TCR Jbeta segments was used in the multiplex PCR. The CDR3 region of rearranged TCR beta genes was amplified from genomic DNA with a multiplex PCR assay. Amplified TCR beta libraries were sequenced as 87-base-pair reads on the Illumina HiSeq System. The source study handled its data this way. A later analysis tallied 80 million to 95 million unique TCR beta chains across the 700 or so repertoires, and roughly 11 million of those chains were shared by two or more donors. A nearest-neighbor algorithm error-corrected the raw reads and collapsed the reads into unique sequences, merging closely related sequences to remove PCR and sequencing errors. CDR3 sequences were aligned to IMGT reference sequences to assign V, D and J gene segments. For a sequence to be retained, a match of at least six nucleotides was required to both a V gene segment and a J gene segment. Rearrangements were classified as productive when the CDR3 lacked stop codons and remained in frame with V and J, and all other rearrangements were classified as non-productive. CDR3 was defined according to IMGT convention as the region running from the second conserved V-encoded cysteine to the conserved J-encoded phenylalanine. Sequences without an unambiguous match to a single V gene segment were excluded from the earlier analysis of a few hundred of the donors. An earlier analysis of some 500 of the donors classified V segments as functional when productive rearrangements were above 56.7% and as segregating when the standard deviation between donors was above 5%. A statistical classification framework was built for diagnosing cytomegalovirus status from the catalog of TCR beta chain sequences. V and J gene assignment, in a later analysis, came from comparing TCR nucleotide sequences with IMGT/GENE-DB human TR gene sequences. Using the TCRdist pipeline, a later analysis assigned CDR3 sequences along with most-parsimonious VDJ recombination scenarios. In a later analysis, every TCR beta chain was defined by the combination of its CDR3 amino acid sequence and its V-gene family, and reads without a unique V-gene family were dropped. To address suspected cross-contamination and a sequencing artifact, a later analysis removed 550 to 750 highly shared, low-generation-probability nucleotide sequences. In a later analysis, a clonal expansion index for each public chain was calculated from normalized within-repertoire ranks of inferred template counts. In a later analysis, generation probabilities were computed using a VDJ recombination model fitted to out-of-frame rearrangements, and the results were checked against IGoR. Hypergeometric tests were used in a later analysis to score TCR-TCR, TCR-HLA and TCR-CMV co-occurrence, with a repertoire-size bias correction applied to the TCR pairs. In a later analysis, false discovery rates were estimated by permuting HLA or CMV assignments 20 times. In a later analysis, co-occurring TCRs were grouped with DBSCAN, and TCRdist sequence similarity was added when clustering was performed within HLA-allele-positive subsets. Repertoires with fewer than 30,000 or more than 120,000 public chains, plus five repertoires with anomalous nucleotide sharing, were excluded from co-occurrence clustering. The table was pulled from immuneACCESS by TCRdb, which kept in-frame rearrangements only. Such tables lose some clones; where checked, under half of the loss comes from unresolved V genes, and the rest has no known cause. V, J and clone size derive from that table, while D and trimming were established from the DNA sequence. Here the sample has 95,000 to 150,000 clones; nearly 80% occur a single time. Approximately 3.5% of the sample is held by the ten biggest clonotypes.

Concerning this clone itself: Its antigen has not been determined. Nothing much larger sits one base from this clone, and base qualities are not available.

The V and J ends are trimmed by 7 bases and 2 bases, leaving 8 bases between them. CDR1 MDHEN and CDR2 SYDVKM were looked up in the germline V gene. From the cysteine through the phenylalanine, the CDR3 covers 12 amino acids. The entry retains the CDR3 DNA only, 36 bases that are in frame from base 1. The cohort consisted of hundreds of healthy bone marrow donors. Cohort members were all nominally healthy when sampled, although unrecorded immune exposures were likely present. The donor tested CMV seropositive, placing the donor among the 289 seropositive members of the cohort. A peripheral blood sample was collected from each donor, and TCR beta sequencing was performed on peripheral blood mononuclear cells. The Qiagen DNeasy Blood Extraction Kit was used to extract genomic DNA from the blood cell samples. Results and caveats for the whole study, not just this receptor: The classifier was reported to diagnose cytomegalovirus status with high specificity and sensitivity in both the original and validation cohorts. Immune exposure information for the cohort was limited to CMV serostatus. Across donors, most TCR sequences were observed very rarely, whereas some public TCRs were present in many individuals. In a later genetic analysis, fewer N-insertions in productive TCRs were reported among donors in an Asian-associated ancestry cluster than the roughly 640-donor mean. Correlated functional status among segregating V segments might reflect linkage disequilibrium, but an unknown experimental factor could not be ruled out. Assigning TCR associations to individual alleles was difficult when HLA alleles, especially DR and DQ, strongly co-occurred. A total of 164 TCR beta chains were listed by the study as associated with cytomegalovirus. Three of the identified cytomegalovirus-associated TCR beta chains were confirmed in vitro to be specific for cytomegalovirus antigens. In an earlier analysis of some 550 of the donors, most TCR beta V segments were observed in productive rearrangements about 90% or about 30% of the time, broadly matching IMGT annotations. A further reported finding was that TCR beta sequences accurately predicted the HLA-A and HLA-B alleles for most subjects in the first cohort. Over 15 rarely observed V segments, including chromosome 9 orphons, were excluded from the earlier analysis of about 610 of the donors because counts were too low. Because HLA typing was missing for some donors at each locus, association tests included only the typed subset. In a later analysis, several top co-occurrence clusters were reported to appear linked to parvovirus B19, influenza, CMV and Epstein-Barr virus. The presence/absence analyses assumed that sequencing depth was roughly uniform across donors, and that assumption may not be true. A later analysis found that HLA-associated TCR beta chains were more clonally expanded and had lower generation probabilities than equally common non-associated chains. In a later analysis, more than 15,000 TCR beta sequences were associated with specific HLA alleles at a false discovery rate of 0.05. The 87-base-pair reads could not distinguish some IMGT-functional V segments, including TRBV6-2 and TRBV6-3, so those segments were excluded. A group of highly shared sequence variants was considered likely to be a technical artifact of the sequencing pipeline. In a later analysis, most CMV-associated TCR beta chains were found to appear HLA-restricted, with HLA associations seemingly driven largely by CMV exposure. The authors suggested that the approach could potentially be extended to other disease states and immunological phenotypes. In a later genetic analysis, a missense DCLRE1C variant was associated with V-gene and J-gene trimming of TCR beta chains, and the association was replicated in an independent cohort. This cohort had only TCR beta chains sequenced, and the lack of alpha or paired-chain data limited which features could be detected. A later analysis found that TCR association rates varied across HLA loci, with DRB1 alleles showing the most associated TCRs and HLA-C alleles the fewest.

This clonotype was sampled from a woman aged 25-40 years in good health and CMV-seropositive. The chain is encoded by TRBV28 joined to TRBJ1-2; the D gene identity is not certain. Material: PBMCs. The DNA sequence is TGTGCCAGCATCAGAGGGAACTATGGCTACACCTTC. Translated, this is CASIRGNYGYTF.